Only a few counts were recorded for the clone carrying this T cell receptor (beta chain). Described time point: patch test 1, 2 weeks after DPC sensitization. The treatment is: therapeutic diphenylcyclopropenone sensitization with weekly scalp DPC. This record comes from a study of human T cells and chemical hapten exposure. Background on the study: For the approximately 25-week duration of the study, patients were given weekly doses of diphenylcyclopropenone on the scalp.

With 5 bases clipped from V and 7 bases from J, the junction kept 3 bases outside the gene matches. The CDR3 covers 13 residues. Using its own MiXCR run on the RACE reads, TCRdb lists one record per CDR3 protein. The sample carries around 340,000 distinct CDR3 sequences, 5.5% to 8% recorded once. The sequence derives from a woman aged 18-30 years with alopecia areata. Some clones in this sample may be carry-over from other donors' samples. The sequencing here drew on whole blood, taken in connection with sensitization to the hapten diphenylcyclopropenone (DPC). J is TRBJ1-5 and V is TRBV12-3 or TRBV12-4, with 9 bases fitting TRBD1. The chain's CDR3 is CASSTTGGQPQHF. CDR3 nucleotide sequence: TGTGCCAGCAGTACGACAGGGGGACAGCCCCAGCATTTT.